The 12 T cell receptor beta chains listed next were all sequenced from one sample in a study of T cell responses to AZD1222 COVID-19 vaccine. The method was immunoSEQ multiplex PCR; TCRdb's version includes in-frame clones alone and lacks a portion of them. The data contain roughly 130,000 clones, 92% of them seen just once; the ten biggest clones take up approximately 3.4%. This specimen was peripheral blood, taken on day 0 of AZD1222 vaccination. These receptors were collected from an adult in good health.

CDR3 bases: TGTGCCTGGACGATTCCCAGGGGCTCTACTAATGAAAAACTGTTTTTT. Translated, it gives CAWTIPRGSTNEKLFF. The V and J genes are TRBV30 and TRBJ1-4, with D tentatively TRBD1 (6 bases). This CDR3 has 16 residues. Germline-derived CDR1 and CDR2 are GTSNPN and SVGIG (reference sequence). Deletions cut 4 bases from V and 2 bases from J, with 17 bases between.

The chain joins TRBV4-3 to TRBJ1-2; 7 nucleotides agree with TRBD1. Germline lookup yields CDR1 LGHNA and CDR2 YSLEER. V lost 3 bases to trimming and J lost 1 base; unmatched junction nucleotides: 5. This CDR3 is 15 amino acids long. As DNA, the CDR3 is TGCGCCAGCAGCCACGAGGGACAGAATAACTATGGCTACACCTTC. This codes for CASSHEGQNNYGYTF.

J is TRBJ1-2 and V is TRBV27; tentatively, D is TRBD1 (5 bases). This CDR3 contains 13 residues. Trimming removed 4 bases from V and 8 bases from J, with 14 bases in between. Germline V gene sequence: CDR1 MNHEY, CDR2 SMNVEV (reference sequence). CDR3 sequence: CASSSNPGRGYTF. In DNA, the CDR3 is TGTGCCAGCAGTTCAAACCCAGGGCGAGGCTACACCTTC.

The chain has TRBV30 and TRBJ1-1; 7 nucleotides line up with TRBD1. This CDR3 region has 13 residues. Germline V gene sequence: CDR1 GTSNPN, CDR2 SVGIG (reference sequence). The V gene end was trimmed by 5 bases and the J gene end by 10 bases; junction bases not matched to a gene: 13. CDR3 sequence (DNA): TGTGCCTGGTCGAAGGGGACAGCTGACCGAGCTTTCTTT. It codes for CAWSKGTADRAFF.

V and J are TRBV19 and TRBJ1-6; D is unclear. CDR1 and CDR2 from the germline V gene are LNHDA and SQIVND (reference sequence). CDR3 size: 14 residues. Trimming pared 1 base from V and 10 bases from J, leaving 11 bases between. CDR3 in amino acids: CASSIANSNSPLHF. The CDR3 DNA is TGTGCCAGTAGTATAGCCAACTCTAACTCACCCCTCCACTTT.

The chain combines TRBV7-9 with TRBJ1-4; D is possibly TRBD1 (5 bases). The CDR3 loop spans 14 amino acids. CDR1 SEHNR and CDR2 FQNEAQ come from the germline V gene (reference sequence). Trimming took off 5 bases at V and 5 bases at J, with 12 bases between the two ends. Here the CDR3 DNA reads TGTGCCAGCAGCCCGGGACTACGGAATGAAAAACTGTTTTTT. It encodes CASSPGLRNEKLFF. Combining the CDR3 with reference TRBV7-9 and TRBJ1-4 gives the whole variable domain DTGVSQNPRHKITKRGQNVTFRCDPISEHNRLYWYRQTLGQGPEFLTYFQNEAQLEKSRLLSDRFSAERPKGSFSTLEIQRTEQGDSAMYLCASSPGLRNEKLFFGSGTQLSVL.

The genes are TRBV27 and TRBJ2-1; the D gene is possibly TRBD2 (5 bases). Trimming shortened V by 3 bases and J by 5 bases, and 8 bases separated the two germline ends. Germline V gene lookup returns CDR1 MNHEY and CDR2 SMNVEV (reference sequence). The CDR3 has 13 residues. CDR3 loop: CASSLAGDNEQFF. CDR3 DNA: TGTGCCAGCAGTTTGGCCGGGGACAATGAGCAGTTCTTC.

The J gene is TRBJ1-2, the V gene TRBV7-8; D not resolved. CDR3 length: 13 amino acids. V was trimmed by 1 base and J by 4 bases, leaving 7 bases between them. From germline, CDR1 is SGHVS and CDR2 FQNEAQ. CDR3 loop: CASSLDQTYGYTF. The CDR3 bases are TGTGCCAGCAGCTTAGACCAGACCTATGGCTACACCTTC.

The chain has TRBV5-1 and TRBJ1-1, with a possible D match to TRBD1 (6 bases). This CDR3 is built from 14 residues. The germline V gene encodes CDR1 SGHRS and CDR2 YFSETQ. The V end was cut by 1 base, the J end by 4 bases, with 11 bases between. In nucleotides, the CDR3 is TGCGCCAGCAGCTTGTCACAGGGAGGCACTGAAGCTTTCTTT. It translates to CASSLSQGGTEAFF. Filled out from reference TRBV5-1 and TRBJ1-1, the complete variable domain reads KAGVTQTPRYLIKTRGQQVTLSCSPISGHRSVSWYQQTPGQGLQFLFEYFSETQRNKGNFPGRFSGRQFSNSRSEMNVSTLELGDSALYLCASSLSQGGTEAFFGQGTRLTVV.

The table lists this clone with a few counts. The chain uses TRBV7-8 and TRBJ2-7; TRBD2 matches at 7 bases. With V trimmed by 4 bases and J by 4 bases, 7 bases remained unmatched. CDR1 is SGHVS and CDR2 is FQNEAQ in the germline V gene. This CDR3 has 14 residues. Here the CDR3 reads CASSSGTTIYEQYF. The CDR3 region has the DNA TGTGCCAGCAGCTCCGGGACTACCATTTACGAGCAGTACTTC.

The rearrangement joins TRBV19 to TRBJ1-1; TRBD1 might be the D (6 bases). V gave up 5 bases and J gave up 2 bases, with 18 bases separating them. This CDR3 is 16 amino acids long. Germline-derived CDR1 and CDR2 are LNHDA and SQIVND (reference sequence). In nucleotides, the CDR3 is TGTGCCAGTAGTGCCAAATCAACAGGGACTAACACTGAAGCTTTCTTT. Translating it yields CASSAKSTGTNTEAFF.

The chain carries TRBV11-3 and TRBJ2-1, with 13 nucleotides matching TRBD2. V lost 4 bases, J lost 8 bases, and 5 bases stayed unmatched. The CDR3 spans 15 residues. Germline V gene lookup returns CDR1 SGHNT and CDR2 YENEEA. CDR3 in amino acids: CASSSTGTSGDEQFF. The CDR3 DNA follows: TGTGCCAGCAGCTCAACCGGGACTAGCGGGGATGAGCAGTTCTTC.